These T cell receptor beta chains were read from a single sample in a study of blood T cell repertoires in COVID-19. This table comes from immunoSEQ multiplex PCR, and its TCRdb copy is limited to in-frame clones, with some not included. The sample has about 130,000 clones, about 84% seen once. Sample: peripheral blood. The receptors come from a woman aged 55-69 years with acute or convalescent COVID-19. Both conserved end residues are part of each CDR3. The order of the fields is CDR3 DNA, CDR3 protein, V gene, D gene, clone size, J gene. A D gene is named only where the DNA matches it firmly. Size values are once, few and many counts, or a class for expanded clones, and some rows have none.

TGCGCCAGCAGCTTGGGACAGGGGAGGGCCTATGGCTACACCTTC | CASSLGQGRAYGYTF | TRBV5-1 | TRBD1 | NA | TRBJ1-2
TGTGCCAGCAGCCGACAGGTGAACACTGAAGCTTTCTTT | CASSRQVNTEAFF | TRBV7-2 | NA | NA | TRBJ1-1
TGTGCCAGCAGTTACCTGGACAGGCTTAACACTGAAGCTTTCTTT | CASSYLDRLNTEAFF | TRBV6-5 | TRBD1 | few | TRBJ1-1
TGCGCCAGCAGCCAGACCGGGACAGGGAGTACTGAAGCTTTCTTT | CASSQTGTGSTEAFF | TRBV5-1 | TRBD1 | NA | TRBJ1-1
TGCGCCAGCAGTGAGACGGGATCGGGGGAAAAACTGTTTTTT | CASSETGSGEKLFF | TRBV10-2 | NA | NA | TRBJ1-4
TGTGCCAGCAGCGTAGGCGGGTACCAAGAGACCCAGTACTTC | CASSVGGYQETQYF | TRBV9 | NA | NA | TRBJ2-5
TGCAGCGTTCTCACTACTGGGGCCAACGTCCTGACTTTC | CSVLTTGANVLTF | TRBV29-1 | NA | NA | TRBJ2-6
TGTGCCTCCGACCGAGGGGGCACTGAAGCTTTCTTT | CASDRGGTEAFF | TRBV30 | NA | once | TRBJ1-1
TGTGCCAGCAGCCAAGGAGTGGGACAGAACTATGGCTACACCTTC | CASSQGVGQNYGYTF | TRBV3-1/TRBV3-2 | TRBD1 | once | TRBJ1-2
TGTGCCAGTAGTATTCAGGGTACCAACTATGGCTACACCTTC | CASSIQGTNYGYTF | TRBV19 | NA | NA | TRBJ1-2
TGTGCCCGAACCGGACTAGCCGCAGATACGCAGTATTTT | CARTGLAADTQYF | TRBV11-2 | TRBD2 | few | TRBJ2-3
TGTGCCAGCAAAACAGGCCAAAGATCACCCCTCCACTTT | CASKTGQRSPLHF | TRBV6-5 | NA | NA | TRBJ1-6
TGTGCCACCAGCAGAGCGACCGGGACAGCTCTAAATCAGCCCCAGCATTTT | CATSRATGTALNQPQHF | TRBV15 | TRBD1 | NA | TRBJ1-5
TGTGCCAGCAGCCTCAGTACCCTGAACACTGAAGCTTTCTTT | CASSLSTLNTEAFF | TRBV5-6 | NA | NA | TRBJ1-1
TGTGCCAGCAGCCAGTCCTCAGGGGGCCGGGAAGAACTGTTTTTT | CASSQSSGGREELFF | TRBV3-1/TRBV3-2 | TRBD1 | NA | TRBJ1-4
TGTGCCAGCAGCCAAGATCGCATAGGGGCGGCCCTCCACTTT | CASSQDRIGAALHF | TRBV3-1/TRBV3-2 | NA | once | TRBJ1-6
TGTGCCACCAGTGATGGCAGTCCTAACTATGGCTACACCTTC | CATSDGSPNYGYTF | TRBV24-1 | NA | NA | TRBJ1-2
TGTGCCAGCAGCCAGGGACAGGGGGGATATAACTATGGCTACACCTTC | CASSQGQGGYNYGYTF | TRBV5-6 | TRBD1 | few | TRBJ1-2
TGTGCCTGGAGTGTACCGGGAACAGATACGCAGTATTTT | CAWSVPGTDTQYF | TRBV30 | NA | once | TRBJ2-3
TGCGCCAGCAGCTTAACAGGGGAAGGAGAGACCCAGTACTTC | CASSLTGEGETQYF | TRBV5-1 | TRBD1 | NA | TRBJ2-5
TGTGCCAGCAGCCCCCATAACACTGAAGCTTTCTTT | CASSPHNTEAFF | TRBV11-2 | NA | NA | TRBJ1-1
TGTGCCAGCTCACCCCGGAGTTTACAGGGGAGGGATACGCAGTATTTT | CASSPRSLQGRDTQYF | TRBV18 | NA | NA | TRBJ2-3
TGTGCCAGCAGCGGACTAGCGGGGGCTAGCTCCTACAATGAGCAGTTCTTC | CASSGLAGASSYNEQFF | TRBV9 | TRBD2 | NA | TRBJ2-1
TGTGCCACACTCCTGGATGGCTACACCTTC | CATLLDGYTF | TRBV25-1 | NA | NA | TRBJ1-2
TGTGCCAGCAGCTTCGCGACTTACCTGAACACTGAAGCTTTCTTT | CASSFATYLNTEAFF | TRBV7-2 | NA | few | TRBJ1-1
TGTGCCAGTAGTATTCAGGCAATAGCTTTCTTT | CASSIQAIAFF | TRBV19 | NA | once | TRBJ1-1
TGTGCCAGTAGTAGGACAGGGGGCACCGAAAAACTGTTTTTT | CASSRTGGTEKLFF | TRBV19 | TRBD1 | NA | TRBJ1-4
TGTGCTAGTGGTTTGGTACCAAGTGGGGCTAAGGACGGCTACACCTTC | CASGLVPSGAKDGYTF | TRBV12-5 | NA | once | TRBJ1-2
TGTGCCAGCAGCTTGGGTAACAGGGGATACACTGAAGCTTTCTTT | CASSLGNRGYTEAFF | TRBV5-8 | TRBD1 | NA | TRBJ1-1